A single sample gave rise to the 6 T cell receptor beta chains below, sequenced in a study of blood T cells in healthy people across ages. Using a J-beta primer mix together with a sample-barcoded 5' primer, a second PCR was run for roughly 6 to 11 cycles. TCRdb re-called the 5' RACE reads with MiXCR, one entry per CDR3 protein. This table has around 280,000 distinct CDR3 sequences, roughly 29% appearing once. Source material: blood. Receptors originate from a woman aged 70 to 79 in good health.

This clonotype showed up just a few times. The CDR3 DNA sequence: TGTGCCAGCAGTTTATTCGTTAGAGGTCGAAGTGCCAACGTCCTGACTTTC. It codes for CASSLFVRGRSANVLTF. This chain uses TRBV12-3 or TRBV12-4 with TRBJ2-6; no clear D gene. V was cut by 2 bases and J by 7 bases, with 18 bases left in between. CDR3 length: 17 amino acids.

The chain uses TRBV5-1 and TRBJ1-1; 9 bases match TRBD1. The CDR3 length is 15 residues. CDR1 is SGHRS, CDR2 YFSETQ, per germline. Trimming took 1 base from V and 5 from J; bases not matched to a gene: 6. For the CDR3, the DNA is TGCGCCAGCAGCTTGTCAGGGACAGGGAATACTGAAGCTTTCTTT. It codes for CASSLSGTGNTEAFF.

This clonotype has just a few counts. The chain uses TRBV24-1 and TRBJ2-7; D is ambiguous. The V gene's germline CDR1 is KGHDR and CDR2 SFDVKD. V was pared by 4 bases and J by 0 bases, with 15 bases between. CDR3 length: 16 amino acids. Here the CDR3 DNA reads TGTGCCACCAGTGACCAACAGCCGTTGAGCTCCTACGAGCAGTACTTC. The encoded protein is CATSDQQPLSSYEQYF.

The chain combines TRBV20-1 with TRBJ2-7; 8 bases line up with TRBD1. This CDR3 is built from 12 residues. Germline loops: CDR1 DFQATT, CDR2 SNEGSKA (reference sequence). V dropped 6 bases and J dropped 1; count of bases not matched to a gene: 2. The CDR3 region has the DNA TGCAGTGCCCGGACAGGGTCCTACGAGCAGTACTTC. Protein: CSARTGSYEQYF.

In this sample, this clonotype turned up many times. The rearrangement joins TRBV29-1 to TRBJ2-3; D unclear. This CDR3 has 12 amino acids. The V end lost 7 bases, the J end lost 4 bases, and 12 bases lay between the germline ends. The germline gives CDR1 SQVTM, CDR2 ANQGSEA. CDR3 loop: CSGSYGSDTQYF. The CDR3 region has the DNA TGCAGCGGCTCATACGGATCAGATACGCAGTATTTT.

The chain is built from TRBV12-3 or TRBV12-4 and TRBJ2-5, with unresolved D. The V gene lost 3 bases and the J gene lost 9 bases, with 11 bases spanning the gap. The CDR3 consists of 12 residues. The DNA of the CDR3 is TGTGCCAGCAGTTTTGGCGGAATGGCCCAGTACTTC. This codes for CASSFGGMAQYF.